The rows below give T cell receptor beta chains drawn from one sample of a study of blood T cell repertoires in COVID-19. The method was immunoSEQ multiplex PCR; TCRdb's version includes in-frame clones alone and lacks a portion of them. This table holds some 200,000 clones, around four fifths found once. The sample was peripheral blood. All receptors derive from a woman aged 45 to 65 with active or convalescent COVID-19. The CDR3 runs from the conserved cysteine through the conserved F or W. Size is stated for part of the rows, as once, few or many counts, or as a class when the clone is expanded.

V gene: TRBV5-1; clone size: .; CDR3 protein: CASSLGPAGQGRENTIYF
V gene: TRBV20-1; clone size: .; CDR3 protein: CSASSTSLGDEQFF
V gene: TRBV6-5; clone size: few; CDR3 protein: CASRKGLADNEQFF
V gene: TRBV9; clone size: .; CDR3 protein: CASSNSGNTIYF
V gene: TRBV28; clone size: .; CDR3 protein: CASSSTGEDEKLFF
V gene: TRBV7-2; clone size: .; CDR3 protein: CASSWSTGDTEAFF
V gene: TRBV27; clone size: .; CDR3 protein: CASGASESTGPQHF
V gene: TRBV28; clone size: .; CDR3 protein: CASSPGGLTDTQYF
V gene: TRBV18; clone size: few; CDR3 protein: CASSPKTERNQPQHF
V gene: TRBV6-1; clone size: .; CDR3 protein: CASSSPGLGQYF
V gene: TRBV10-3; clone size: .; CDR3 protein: CAISEQVYNSPLHF
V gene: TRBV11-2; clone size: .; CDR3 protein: CASSFRVTDTQYF
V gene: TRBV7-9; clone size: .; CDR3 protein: CASSRGQGMYQETQYF
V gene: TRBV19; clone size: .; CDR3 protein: CASSSPLGTGADTQYF
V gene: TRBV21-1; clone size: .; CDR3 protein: CASRGGGAYNEQFF
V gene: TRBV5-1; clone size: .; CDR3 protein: CASSFFGFGYTIYF
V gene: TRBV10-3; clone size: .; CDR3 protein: CAISGTGRQNTEAFF
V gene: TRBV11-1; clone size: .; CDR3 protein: CASSRNRGDTEAFF
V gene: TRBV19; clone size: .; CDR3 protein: CASSSWTSGGNEQFF
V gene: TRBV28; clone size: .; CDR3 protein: CASSLVRAVGGGYTF
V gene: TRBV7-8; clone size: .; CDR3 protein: CATRGGKGATNEKLFF
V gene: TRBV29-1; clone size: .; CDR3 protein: CAGLAGGREQFF
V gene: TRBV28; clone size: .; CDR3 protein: CASSIDRAREKLFF
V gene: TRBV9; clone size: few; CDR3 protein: CASSVRQATNTEAFF
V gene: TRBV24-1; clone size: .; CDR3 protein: CATSEQNTGREETQYF
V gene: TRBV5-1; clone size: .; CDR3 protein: CASSFYGQATLYNSPLHF
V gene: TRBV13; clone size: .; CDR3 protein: CASRAAGTANYGYTF
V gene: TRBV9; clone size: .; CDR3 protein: CASSVGPSGQGHGYTF
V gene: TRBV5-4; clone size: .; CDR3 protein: CASSLGLGNQPQHF
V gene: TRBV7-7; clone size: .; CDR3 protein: CASSLVTGGLETQYF
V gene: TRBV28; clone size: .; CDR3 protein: CASSPLDRVNEKLFF
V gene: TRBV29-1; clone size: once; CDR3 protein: CSVEVGDGTDTQYF
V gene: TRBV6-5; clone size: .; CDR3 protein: CASSLGQGTLGGYTF
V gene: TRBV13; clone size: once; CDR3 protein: CASSSPTGGWDTQYF
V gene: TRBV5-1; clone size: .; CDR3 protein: CASSGKGQGATEAFF
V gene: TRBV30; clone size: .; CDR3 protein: CAWSGGTGRHNEQFF
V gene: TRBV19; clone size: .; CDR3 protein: CASRTSGKGIQETQYF
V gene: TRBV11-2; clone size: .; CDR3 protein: CASSFSGQGNSPLHF
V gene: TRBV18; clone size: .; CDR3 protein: CASSAFPGTSGRGNEQFF
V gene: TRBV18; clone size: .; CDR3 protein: CASATGLRGNEQFF
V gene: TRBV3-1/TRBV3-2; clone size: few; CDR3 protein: CASSQGAISGNTIYF
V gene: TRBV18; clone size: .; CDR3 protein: CASSPRGPTDTQYF
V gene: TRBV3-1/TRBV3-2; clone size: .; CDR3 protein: CASSSQGGYTEAFF
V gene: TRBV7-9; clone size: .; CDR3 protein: CASSRSGGGPEAFF
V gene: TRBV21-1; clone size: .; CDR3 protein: CASSWDRNTGELFF
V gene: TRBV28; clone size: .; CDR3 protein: CASRSTGGNGYTF
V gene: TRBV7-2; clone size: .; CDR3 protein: CASSPARGYYGYTF
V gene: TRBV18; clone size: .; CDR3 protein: CASSPGQGLTYEQYF
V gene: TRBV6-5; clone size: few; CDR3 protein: CASTGDRGETQYF
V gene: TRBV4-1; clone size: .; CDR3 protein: CASSQDQAGVDTQYF
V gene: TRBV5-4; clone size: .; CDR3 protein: CASSFTGAGTEAFF
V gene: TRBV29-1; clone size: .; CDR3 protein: CSVEVGTSYGYTF
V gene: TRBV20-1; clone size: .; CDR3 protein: CSASRVPEAFF
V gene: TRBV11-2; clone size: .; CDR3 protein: CASSLQGANSPLHF